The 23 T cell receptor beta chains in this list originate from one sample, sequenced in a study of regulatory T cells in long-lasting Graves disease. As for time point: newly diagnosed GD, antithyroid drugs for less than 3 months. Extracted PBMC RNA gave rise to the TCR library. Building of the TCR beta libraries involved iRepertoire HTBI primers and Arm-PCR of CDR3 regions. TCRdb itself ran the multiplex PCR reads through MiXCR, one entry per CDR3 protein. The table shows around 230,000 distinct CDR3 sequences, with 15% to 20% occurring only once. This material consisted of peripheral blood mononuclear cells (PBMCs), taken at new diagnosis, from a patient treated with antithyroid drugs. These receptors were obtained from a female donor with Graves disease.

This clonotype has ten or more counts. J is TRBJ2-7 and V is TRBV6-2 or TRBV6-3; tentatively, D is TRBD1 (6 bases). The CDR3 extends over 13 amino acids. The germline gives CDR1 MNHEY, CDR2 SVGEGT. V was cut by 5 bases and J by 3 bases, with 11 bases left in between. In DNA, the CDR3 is TGTGCCAGCAGTGTGGGCAGGGGCTACGAGCAGTACTTC. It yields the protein CASSVGRGYEQYF.

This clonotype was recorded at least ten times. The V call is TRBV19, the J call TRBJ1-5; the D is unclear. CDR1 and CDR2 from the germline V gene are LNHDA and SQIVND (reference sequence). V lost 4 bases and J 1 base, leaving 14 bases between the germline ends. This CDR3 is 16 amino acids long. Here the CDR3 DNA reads TGTGCCAGTAGTACCGCCTGGACGGTCAGCAATCAGCCCCAGCATTTT. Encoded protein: CASSTAWTVSNQPQHF.

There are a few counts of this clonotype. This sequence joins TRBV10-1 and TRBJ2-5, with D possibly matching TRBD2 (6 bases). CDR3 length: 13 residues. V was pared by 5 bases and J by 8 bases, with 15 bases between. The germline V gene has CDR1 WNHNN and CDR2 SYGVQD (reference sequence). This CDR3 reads CASSLTGVDTQYF. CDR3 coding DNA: TGCGCCAGCAGTCTTACGGGAGTCGACACCCAGTACTTC.

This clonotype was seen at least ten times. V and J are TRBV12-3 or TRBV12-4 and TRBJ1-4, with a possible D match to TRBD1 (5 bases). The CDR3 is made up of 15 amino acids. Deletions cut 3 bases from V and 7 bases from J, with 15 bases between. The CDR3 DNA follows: TGTGCCAGCAGTTTTACCGGGGGGGAAGGTGAAAAACTGTTTTTT. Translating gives CASSFTGGEGEKLFF.

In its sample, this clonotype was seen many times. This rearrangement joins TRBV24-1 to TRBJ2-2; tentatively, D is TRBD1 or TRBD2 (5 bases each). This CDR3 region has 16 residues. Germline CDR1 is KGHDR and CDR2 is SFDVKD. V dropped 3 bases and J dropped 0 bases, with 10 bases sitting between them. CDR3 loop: CATSDPGTSNTGELFF. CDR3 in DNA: TGTGCCACCAGTGATCCGGGGACCTCGAACACCGGGGAGCTGTTTTTT.

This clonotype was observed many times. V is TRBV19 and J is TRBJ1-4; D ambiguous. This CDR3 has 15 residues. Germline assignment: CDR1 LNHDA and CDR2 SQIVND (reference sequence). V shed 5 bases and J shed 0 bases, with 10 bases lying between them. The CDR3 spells CASSVRRPTNEKLFF. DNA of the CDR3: TGTGCCAGTAGTGTCAGACGGCCAACTAATGAAAAACTGTTTTTT.

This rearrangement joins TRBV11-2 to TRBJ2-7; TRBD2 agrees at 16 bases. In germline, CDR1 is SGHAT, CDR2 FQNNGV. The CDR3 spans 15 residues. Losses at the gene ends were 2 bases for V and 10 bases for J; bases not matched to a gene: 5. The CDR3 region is CASSLSGTSGRGQYF. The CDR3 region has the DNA TGTGCCAGCAGCTTATCCGGGACTAGCGGGAGGGGCCAGTACTTC.

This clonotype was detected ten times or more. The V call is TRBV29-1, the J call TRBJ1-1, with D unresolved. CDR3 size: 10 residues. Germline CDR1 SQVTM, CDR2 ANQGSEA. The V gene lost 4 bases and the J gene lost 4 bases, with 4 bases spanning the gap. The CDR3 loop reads CSVVTTEAFF. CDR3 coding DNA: TGCAGCGTTGTTACCACTGAAGCTTTCTTT.

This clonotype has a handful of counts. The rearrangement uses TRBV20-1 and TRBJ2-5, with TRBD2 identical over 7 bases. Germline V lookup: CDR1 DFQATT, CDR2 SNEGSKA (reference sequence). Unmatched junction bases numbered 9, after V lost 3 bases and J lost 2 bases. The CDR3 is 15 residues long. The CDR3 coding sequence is TGCAGTGCTAGGGCTATCGCGGGAGAGCAAGAGACCCAGTACTTC. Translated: CSARAIAGEQETQYF.

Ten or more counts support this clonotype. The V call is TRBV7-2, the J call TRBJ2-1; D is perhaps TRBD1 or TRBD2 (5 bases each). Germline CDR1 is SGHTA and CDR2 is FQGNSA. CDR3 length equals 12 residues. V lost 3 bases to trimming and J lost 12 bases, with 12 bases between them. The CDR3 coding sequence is TGTGCCAGCAGCTTGAAGGGGAGTAGGCAGTTCTTC. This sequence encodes CASSLKGSRQFF.

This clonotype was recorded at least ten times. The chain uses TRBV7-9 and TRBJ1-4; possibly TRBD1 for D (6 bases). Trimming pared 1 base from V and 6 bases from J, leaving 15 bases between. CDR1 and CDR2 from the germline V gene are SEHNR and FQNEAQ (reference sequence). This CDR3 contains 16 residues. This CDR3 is CASSLVGGVLDEKLFF. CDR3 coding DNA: TGTGCCAGCAGCTTAGTCGGGGGCGTTTTGGATGAAAAACTGTTTTTT.

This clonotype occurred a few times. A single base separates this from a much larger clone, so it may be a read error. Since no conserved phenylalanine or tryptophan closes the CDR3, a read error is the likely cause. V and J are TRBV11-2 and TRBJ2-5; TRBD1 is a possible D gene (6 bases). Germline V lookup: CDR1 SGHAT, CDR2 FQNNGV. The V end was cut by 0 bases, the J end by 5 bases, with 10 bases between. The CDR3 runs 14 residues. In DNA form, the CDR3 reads TGTGCCAGCAGCTTAGAGGGGGCGTGGGAGACCCAGTACTCC. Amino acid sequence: CASSLEGAWETQYS.

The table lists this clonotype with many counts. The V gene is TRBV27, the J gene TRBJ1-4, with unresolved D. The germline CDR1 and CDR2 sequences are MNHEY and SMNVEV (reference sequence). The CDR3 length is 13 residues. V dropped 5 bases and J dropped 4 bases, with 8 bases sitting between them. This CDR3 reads CASSVVFNEKLFF. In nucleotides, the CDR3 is TGTGCCAGCAGTGTGGTGTTTAATGAAAAACTGTTTTTT. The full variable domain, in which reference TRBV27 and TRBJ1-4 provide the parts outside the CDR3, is EAQVTQNPRYLITVTGKKLTVTCSQNMNHEYMSWYRQDPGLGLRQIYYSMNVEVTDKGDVPEGYKVSRKEKRNFPLILESPSPNQTSLYFCASSVVFNEKLFFGSGTQLSVL.

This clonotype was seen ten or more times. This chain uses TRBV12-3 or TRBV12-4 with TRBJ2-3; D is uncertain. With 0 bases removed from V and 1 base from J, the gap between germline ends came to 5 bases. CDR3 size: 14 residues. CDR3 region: CASSLASGTDTQYF. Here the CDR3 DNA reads TGTGCCAGCAGTTTAGCGAGCGGCACAGATACGCAGTATTTT.

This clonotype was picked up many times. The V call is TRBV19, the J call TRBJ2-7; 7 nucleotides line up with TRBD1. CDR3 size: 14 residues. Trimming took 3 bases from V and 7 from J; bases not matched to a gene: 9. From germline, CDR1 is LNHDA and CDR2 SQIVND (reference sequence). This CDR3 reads CASSIRQGLREQYF. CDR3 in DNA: TGTGCCAGTAGTATTAGACAGGGCTTGAGGGAGCAGTACTTC.

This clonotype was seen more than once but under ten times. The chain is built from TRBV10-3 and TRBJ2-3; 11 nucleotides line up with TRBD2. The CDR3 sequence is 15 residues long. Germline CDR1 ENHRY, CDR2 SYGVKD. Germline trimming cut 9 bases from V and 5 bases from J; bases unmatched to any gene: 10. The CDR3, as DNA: TGTGCCATGGCTGGGCTAGCGGGAGGTGGAGATACGCAGTATTTT. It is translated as CAMAGLAGGGDTQYF.

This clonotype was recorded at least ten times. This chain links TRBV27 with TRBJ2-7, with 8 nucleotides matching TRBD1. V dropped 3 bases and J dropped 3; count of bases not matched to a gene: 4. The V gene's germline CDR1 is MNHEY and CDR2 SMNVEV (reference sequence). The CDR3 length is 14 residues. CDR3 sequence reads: CASSFDRGGYEQYF. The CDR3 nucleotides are TGTGCCAGCAGTTTCGACAGGGGAGGCTACGAGCAGTACTTC.

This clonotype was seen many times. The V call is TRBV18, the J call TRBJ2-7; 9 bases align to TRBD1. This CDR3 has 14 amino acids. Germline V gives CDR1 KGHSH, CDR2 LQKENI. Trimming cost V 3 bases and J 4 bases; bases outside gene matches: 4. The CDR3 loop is CASSPATGGYEQYF. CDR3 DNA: TGTGCCAGCTCACCGGCGACAGGGGGTTACGAGCAGTACTTC.

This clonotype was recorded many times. CDR3 sequence (DNA): TGTGCCAGCAGTAAGGACCGGGCCCAGGTTTACTATGGCTACACCTTC. Translation: CASSKDRAQVYYGYTF. The chain carries TRBV6-2 or TRBV6-3 and TRBJ1-2, with D uncertain. The V end lost 5 bases, the J end lost 3 bases, and 19 bases lay between the germline ends. Germline V gene lookup returns CDR1 MNHEY and CDR2 SVGEGT. CDR3 length equals 16 residues.

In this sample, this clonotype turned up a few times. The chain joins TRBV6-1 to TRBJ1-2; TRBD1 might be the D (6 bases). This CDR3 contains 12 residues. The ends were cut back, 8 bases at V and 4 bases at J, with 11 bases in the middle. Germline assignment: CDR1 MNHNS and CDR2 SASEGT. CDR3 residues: CASQGGGYGYTF. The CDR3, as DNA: TGTGCCAGCCAAGGGGGAGGCTATGGCTACACCTTC.

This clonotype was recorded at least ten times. This chain's CDR3 is CASSPYVDSYEQYF. CDR3 coding DNA: TGTGCCAGCTCACCATATGTAGACTCCTACGAGCAGTACTTC. V gene TRBV18 combines with J gene TRBJ2-7; D is unclear. This CDR3 is built from 14 residues. CDR1 KGHSH and CDR2 LQKENI come from the germline V gene. The germline V and J ends were trimmed by 2 bases and 0 bases, with 8 bases remaining between them.

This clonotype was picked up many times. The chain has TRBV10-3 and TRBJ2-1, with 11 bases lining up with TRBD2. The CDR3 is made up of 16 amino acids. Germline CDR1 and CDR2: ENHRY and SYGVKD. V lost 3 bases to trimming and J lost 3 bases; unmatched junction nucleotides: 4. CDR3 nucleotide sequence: TGTGCCATCAGTGATTTGACTAGCGGGAACTACAATGAGCAGTTCTTC. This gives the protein CAISDLTSGNYNEQFF.

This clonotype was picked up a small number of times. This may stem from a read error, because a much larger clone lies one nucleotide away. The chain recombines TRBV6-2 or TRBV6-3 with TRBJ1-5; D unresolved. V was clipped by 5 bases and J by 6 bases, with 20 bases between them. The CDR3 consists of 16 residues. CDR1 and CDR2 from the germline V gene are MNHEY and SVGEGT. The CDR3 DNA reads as TGTGCCAGCAGTCCGGGATGGATCTACGGCAGTCAGCCCCAGCATTTT. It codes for CASSPGWIYGSQPQHF.